This TCR beta chain is from a study of T-cell memory formation after mild COVID-19. Study summary: TCR clusters largely stayed donor specific.

The V and J ends lost 3 bases and 9 bases respectively, with 16 bases between them. The CDR3 length is 14 residues. Germline CDR1 and CDR2: SGHKS and YYEKEE (reference sequence). Notes on the study in general: The study found balanced CD4/CD8 in clones contracting day 15 to 85 and a CD4+ lean in later expanders. CD4+ contracting clones were found mainly in CM and EM, and CD8+ ones in EMRA.

This clonotype was recorded at least ten times. What it binds is unknown. UMIs and sample barcodes were carried by the TCR alpha and TCR beta cDNA libraries that 5'RACE produced using constant-segment primers. TCRdb independently ran MiXCR on the 5' RACE reads; one entry per CDR3 protein. The table has 200,000 to 300,000 distinct CDR3 sequences, approximately 15% seen once. The chain uses TRBV5-5 and TRBJ2-1; D possibly corresponds to TRBD2 (6 bases). Material: PBMCs or a T cell subset sorted from them (not recorded which). This sequence originates from a man between 18 and 35 years old who had mild COVID-19 (a few samples of this study predate the infection). Cell type and time point are not known. In DNA form, the CDR3 reads TGTGCCAGCAGCTGGGGAGTCGCGGGGCTTGAGCAGTTCTTC. As protein: CASSWGVAGLEQFF.